The 6 T cell receptor beta chains below were found in one sample sequenced in a study of vaccination effects on CD4 cells after COVID-19. Scientists isolated CD4+ T cells after a roughly ten-day culture period ended. No antigen has been identified for these receptors. Data came from immunoSEQ multiplex PCR; TCRdb stores just in-frame clones and leaves some out. The table shows under 50,000 clones, with about 76% occurring only once. Sequences were derived from CD4+ T cells from PBMCs cultured without peptide, sampled before COVID-19 vaccination. All receptors derive from a human donor who had a prior SARS-CoV-2 infection.

This chain links TRBV6-6 with TRBJ2-2; 7 nucleotides align to TRBD2. This CDR3 is 17 amino acids long. The germline CDR1 and CDR2 sequences are MNHNY and SVGAGI (reference sequence). V gave up 5 bases and J gave up 2 bases; unmatched junction bases: 11. The CDR3 spells CASSLRTSASNTGELFF. The CDR3 DNA is TGTGCCAGCAGTCTCCGCACTAGCGCATCAAACACCGGGGAGCTGTTTTTT.

This clone has just a few counts. J is TRBJ2-1 and V is TRBV4-2; D unclear. The CDR3 length is 18 residues. V lost 1 base, J lost 0 bases, and 16 bases lay in between. CDR1 is LGHNA and CDR2 is YNFKEQ in the germline V gene. The CDR3 DNA sequence: TGTGCCAGCAGCCAAGTGGTGTCTGGGTACAGCTCCTACAATGAGCAGTTCTTC. Translating gives CASSQVVSGYSSYNEQFF.

This chain links TRBV6-5 with TRBJ2-2; D is unclear. Trimming left V 2 bases short and J 1 base short, with 8 bases between. In germline, CDR1 is MNHEY, CDR2 SVGAGI. The CDR3 has 15 residues. The CDR3 spells CASSYGFGNTGELFF. Here the CDR3 DNA reads TGTGCCAGCAGTTACGGGTTTGGGAACACCGGGGAGCTGTTTTTT.

This chain links TRBV4-3 with TRBJ2-3; D may be TRBD2 (5 bases). V lost 0 bases to trimming and J lost 1 base, with 14 bases between them. CDR3 length equals 17 residues. CDR1 is LGHNA and CDR2 is YSLEER in the germline V gene. The CDR3 DNA reads as TGCGCCAGCAGCCAAGATGTTGGTAGCGCCGGCACAGATACGCAGTATTTT. This gives the protein CASSQDVGSAGTDTQYF.

The chain is built from TRBV4-3 and TRBJ1-1, with no clear D. This CDR3 comprises 14 residues. The germline V gene has CDR1 LGHNA and CDR2 YSLEER. V was cut by 0 bases and J by 6 bases, with 11 bases left in between. The CDR3 loop is CASSQEVTRAEAFF. CDR3 DNA: TGCGCCAGCAGCCAAGAAGTGACACGTGCTGAAGCTTTCTTT.

The chain uses TRBV6-5 and TRBJ1-6; 9 nucleotides match TRBD1. V trimming: 10 bases; J trimming: 9 bases; junction bases outside the gene matches: 13. CDR3 length: 15 amino acids. Germline lookup yields CDR1 MNHEY and CDR2 SVGAGI. CDR3 nucleotides: TGTGCCACCTCGAGGGGACAGGGTGGAGGTTCACCCCTCCACTTT. Amino acids: CATSRGQGGGSPLHF.